This T cell receptor (beta chain) was sequenced during a study of blood T cell repertoires in COVID-19. Study at large: Sample material is recorded as cDNA or gDNA derived from T cells, B-cell-depleted T cells, or PBMCs.

The CDR3 runs 16 residues. V was clipped by 3 bases and J by 3 bases; unmatched bases: 10. Germline V lookup: CDR1 SGDLS, CDR2 YYNGEE. Assay: immunoSEQ multiplex PCR; the TCRdb copy retains only in-frame clones and omits some. The repertoire holds about 240,000 clones, with approximately 83% as singletons. Input material: peripheral blood. The chain links TRBV9 to TRBJ1-1; TRBD1 matches 8 bases. The receptor was derived from a woman under 40 who had recovered from COVID-19. CDR3 region: CASSEPETGGHTEAFF. DNA for the CDR3: TGTGCCAGCAGCGAGCCGGAAACAGGGGGGCACACTGAAGCTTTCTTT.